What follows are 14 T cell receptor beta chains derived from one specimen sequenced in a study of cytomegalovirus exposure and HLA in healthy donors. In the PCR, 60 Vbeta and 13 Jbeta primers were used. The table came from immunoSEQ multiplex PCR; TCRdb's copy has only in-frame clones and leaves some out. The sample comprises 150,000 to 200,000 clones, roughly 87% of which are singletons, and about 0.21% rests with the top ten. The source material was PBMCs. The receptors were gathered from a girl under two years old in good health and CMV-seronegative.

The chain has TRBV29-1 and TRBJ2-5; 7 nucleotides line up with TRBD1. Germline values: CDR1 SQVTM, CDR2 ANQGSEA. The V segment lost 6 bases and the J segment 1 base; nucleotides outside the gene matches: 5. The CDR3 contains 13 residues. The CDR3 region is CSVVGQAQETQYF. Written as DNA, the CDR3 is TGCAGCGTGGTTGGACAGGCCCAAGAGACCCAGTACTTC.

The V call is TRBV2, the J call TRBJ2-7, with TRBD2 matching over 14 bases. Trimming cost V 7 bases and J 4 bases; bases outside gene matches: 6. The CDR3 runs 15 residues. From germline, CDR1 is SNHLY and CDR2 FYNNEI. The CDR3 protein is CASTQGLAGEYEQYF. As DNA, the CDR3 is TGTGCCAGCACCCAGGGACTAGCGGGAGAATACGAGCAGTACTTC.

The rearrangement links TRBV30 to TRBJ1-1; 7 bases fit TRBD1. CDR1 is GTSNPN, CDR2 SVGIG, per germline (reference sequence). The CDR3 covers 14 residues. V shed 5 bases, J shed 7 bases, and the junction held 13 bases outside the gene matches. CDR3 residues: CAWAPGQPVGEAFF. DNA of the CDR3: TGTGCCTGGGCCCCGGGACAGCCAGTAGGTGAAGCTTTCTTT. Full variable domain (remainder filled in from reference TRBV30 and TRBJ1-1): SQTIHQWPATLVQPVGSPLSLECTVEGTSNPNLYWYRQAAGRGLQLLFYSVGIGQISSEVPQNLSASRPQDRQFILSSKKLLLSDSGFYLCAWAPGQPVGEAFFGQGTRLTVV.

This clone was counted between two and nine times. This chain joins TRBV7-9 and TRBJ2-7; tentatively, D is TRBD1 (5 bases). This CDR3 comprises 18 residues. The V gene lost 5 bases and the J gene lost 3 bases, with 26 bases spanning the gap. Looked up from germline, CDR1 is SEHNR and CDR2 is FQNEAQ (reference sequence). The CDR3 region has the DNA TGTGCCAGCAGCCCTATTGACAGTACGCCTCTTTATTTCTACGAGCAGTACTTC. This sequence encodes CASSPIDSTPLYFYEQYF. Together with reference TRBV7-9 and TRBJ2-7, the CDR3 gives the full variable domain: DTGVSQNPRHKITKRGQNVTFRCDPISEHNRLYWYRQTLGQGPEFLTYFQNEAQLEKSRLLSDRFSAERPKGSFSTLEIQRTEQGDSAMYLCASSPIDSTPLYFYEQYFGPGTRLTVT.

The chain recombines TRBV5-1 with TRBJ1-1; maybe TRBD1 (6 bases). The CDR3 consists of 12 residues. Germline V gene sequence: CDR1 SGHRS, CDR2 YFSETQ. V lost 1 base to trimming and J lost 5 bases, with 6 bases between them. CDR3 in DNA: TGCGCCAGCAGCTTGACAGGGACTGAAGCTTTCTTT. As protein: CASSLTGTEAFF.

CDR3 protein: CASSPGDPFNTEAFF. Here the CDR3 DNA reads TGTGCCAGCTCACCAGGAGACCCGTTCAACACTGAAGCTTTCTTT. The rearrangement joins TRBV18 to TRBJ1-1; D is ambiguous. Between the trimmed V and J ends, which lost 2 bases and 2 bases, there was a span of 12 bases. The germline gives CDR1 KGHSH, CDR2 LQKENI. The CDR3 has 15 amino acids.

V usage is TRBV6-1 and J usage is TRBJ2-3; 11 bases map to TRBD2. The CDR3 has 18 residues. The germline V gene encodes CDR1 MNHNS and CDR2 SASEGT. V shed 1 base, J shed 6 bases, and the junction held 12 bases outside the gene matches. The CDR3 here is CASSEGGFLAGGGDTQYF. The DNA of the CDR3 is TGTGCCAGCAGTGAAGGGGGCTTCCTAGCGGGGGGCGGGGATACGCAGTATTTT.

V usage is TRBV27 and J usage is TRBJ2-3; the match to TRBD2 covers 13 bases. Germline V CDR1 and CDR2: MNHEY, SMNVEV (reference sequence). V lost 2 bases, J lost 6 bases, and 8 bases stayed unmatched. The CDR3 totals 17 residues. CDR3 DNA sequence: TGTGCCAGCAGTTTACTGGGGACTAGCGGGATTCATGATACGCAGTATTTT. It specifies CASSLLGTSGIHDTQYF.

The chain uses TRBV5-5 and TRBJ2-7; D unclear. This CDR3 has 15 residues. V shed 0 bases and J shed 3 bases, with 13 bases lying between them. The germline V gene has CDR1 SGHKS and CDR2 YYEKEE (reference sequence). The CDR3 sequence: CASSLAQATIYEQYF. Written as DNA, the CDR3 is TGTGCCAGCAGCTTGGCGCAGGCCACCATCTACGAGCAGTACTTC.

This clone was counted only a few times. This rearrangement joins TRBV2 to TRBJ2-5, with 11 bases aligning to TRBD2. V lost 3 bases and J lost 1; bases outside the gene matches: 13. This CDR3 has 19 residues. Per the germline V gene, CDR1 is SNHLY and CDR2 is FYNNEI. The CDR3 nucleotides read TGTGCCAGCAGTGATTTCGGGGTCCGACTAGCGGGGATCCAAGAGACCCAGTACTTC. Translating it yields CASSDFGVRLAGIQETQYF.

The chain is built from TRBV4-1 and TRBJ2-3; 10 nucleotides match TRBD2. The CDR3 runs to 16 residues. Germline values: CDR1 MGHRA, CDR2 YSYEKL. V trimming: 6 bases; J trimming: 2 bases; junction bases outside the gene matches: 8. CDR3 region: CASRHILAGDTDTQYF. Here the CDR3 DNA reads TGCGCCAGCAGACACATCCTAGCGGGGGACACAGATACGCAGTATTTT.

The J gene is TRBJ2-2, the V gene TRBV5-4; 8 bases match TRBD1. The CDR3 runs 17 residues. CDR1 and CDR2 from the germline V gene are SGHNT and YYREEE (reference sequence). With 5 bases clipped from V and 4 bases from J, the junction kept 13 bases outside the gene matches. CDR3 bases: TGTGCCAGCAGTACACAGACAGGGGCCCAGAGCACCGGGGAGCTGTTTTTT. This translates into CASSTQTGAQSTGELFF. Supplemented by reference TRBV5-4 and TRBJ2-2, the full variable domain reads ETGVTQSPTHLIKTRGQQVTLRCSSQSGHNTVSWYQQALGQGPQFIFQYYREEENGRGNFPPRFSGLQFPNYSSELNVNALELDDSALYLCASSTQTGAQSTGELFFGEGSRLTVL.

Turning to this clone: A junction boundary mismatches the germline segment, possibly from a read error. The chain links TRBV7-9 to TRBJ1-2; 9 bases match TRBD1. CDR3 size: 14 residues. Germline CDR1 SEHNR, CDR2 FQNEAQ (reference sequence). The CDR3 region has the DNA TGTTCCAGCAGCCTAGACAGGGGGAACTATGGCTACACCTTC. Translating gives CSSSLDRGNYGYTF.

Only one count was recorded for this clone. The chain is built from TRBV7-9 and TRBJ2-3; D gene unclear. The V gene's germline CDR1 is SEHNR and CDR2 FQNEAQ (reference sequence). This CDR3 region has 12 residues. The V gene lost 8 bases and the J gene lost 2 bases, with 8 bases spanning the gap. CDR3 sequence (DNA): TGTGCCAGCCAGTCGTACACAGATACGCAGTATTTT. This encodes CASQSYTDTQYF.